This T cell receptor (beta chain) comes out of a study of blood T cell repertoires in COVID-19. CDR1 SGDLS and CDR2 YYNGEE come from the germline V gene. The germline V and J ends were trimmed by 3 bases and 3 bases, with 16 bases remaining between them. There are 16 residues in the CDR3. The protocol was immunoSEQ multiplex PCR, while the TCRdb copy is restricted to in-frame clones and leaves out a portion. The sample yields about 66,000 clones, roughly 84% seen once. The sample comprised peripheral blood. The TCR sequence derives from a man aged 70 or older with acute or convalescent COVID-19. The chain is built from TRBV9 and TRBJ1-5, with D perhaps matching TRBD1 (6 bases). CDR3 DNA: TGTGCCAGCAGCGGTGGGGGCCAGGGTTTCAATCAGCCCCAGCATTTT. Translation gives CASSGGGQGFNQPQHF.